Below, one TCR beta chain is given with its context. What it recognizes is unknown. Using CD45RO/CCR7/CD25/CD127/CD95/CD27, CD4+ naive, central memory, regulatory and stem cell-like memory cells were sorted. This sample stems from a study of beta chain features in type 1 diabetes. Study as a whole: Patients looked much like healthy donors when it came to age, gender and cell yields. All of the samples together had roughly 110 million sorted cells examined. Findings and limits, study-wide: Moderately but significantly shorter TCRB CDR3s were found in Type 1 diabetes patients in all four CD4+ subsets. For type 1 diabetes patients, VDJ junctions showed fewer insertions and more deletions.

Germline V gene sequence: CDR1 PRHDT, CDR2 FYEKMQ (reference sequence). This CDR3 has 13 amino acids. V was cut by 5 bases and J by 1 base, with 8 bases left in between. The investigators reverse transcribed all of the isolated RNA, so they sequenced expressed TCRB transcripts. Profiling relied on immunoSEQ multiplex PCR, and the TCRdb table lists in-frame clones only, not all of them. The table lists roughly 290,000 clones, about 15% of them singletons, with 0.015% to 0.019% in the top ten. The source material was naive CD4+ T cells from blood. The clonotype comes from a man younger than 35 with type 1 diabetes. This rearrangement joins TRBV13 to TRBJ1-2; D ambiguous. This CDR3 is CASSAVGNYGYTF. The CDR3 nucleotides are TGTGCCAGCAGCGCCGTCGGTAACTATGGCTACACCTTC.